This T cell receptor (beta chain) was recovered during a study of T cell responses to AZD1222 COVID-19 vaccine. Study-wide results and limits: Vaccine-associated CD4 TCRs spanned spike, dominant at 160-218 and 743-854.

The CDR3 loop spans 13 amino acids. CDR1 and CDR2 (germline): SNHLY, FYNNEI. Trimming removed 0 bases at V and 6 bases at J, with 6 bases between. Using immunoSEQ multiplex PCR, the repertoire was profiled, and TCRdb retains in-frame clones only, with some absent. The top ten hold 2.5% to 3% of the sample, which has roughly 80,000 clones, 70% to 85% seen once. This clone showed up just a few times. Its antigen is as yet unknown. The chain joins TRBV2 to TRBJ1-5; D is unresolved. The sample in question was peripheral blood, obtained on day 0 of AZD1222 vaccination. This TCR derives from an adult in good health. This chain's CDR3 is CASSEAGIQPQHF. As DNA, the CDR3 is TGTGCCAGCAGTGAAGCGGGAATTCAGCCCCAGCATTTT.